The subject of this entry is one T cell receptor beta chain. Its antigen is unknown. No much larger clone is present one base from it, and per-base qualities are unavailable. Interpreted using the paper, the time point label stands for: pre-sensitization, week 0. The treatment or condition tag for this specimen amounts to: therapeutic diphenylcyclopropenone sensitization with weekly scalp DPC. At each patch-test visit, blood was drawn before the patch test was applied. Patients were eligible if aged 18 to 70, diagnosed with alopecia and judged suitable for DPC therapy, and pregnant patients were excluded. Total RNA was extracted from unfractionated whole blood collected in Tempus Blood RNA tubes. This specimen comes from a study of human T cells and chemical hapten exposure (dated by TCRdb to the early 2020s). Regarding the complete study: For sensitization, 2% DPC in acetone was applied to a 2 cm by 2 cm area of upper inner arm skin. Blood samples were taken from patients before sensitization (week 0) and at 2, 6 and about 24 weeks after DPC sensitization. Throughout the roughly 23-week study period, patients were also given weekly therapeutic DPC doses on the scalp. Patch testing was done on the upper back using Finn chambers containing 0.01% DPC, and results were scored after 6 days according to International Contact Dermatitis Research Group standards. Blood for TCR sequencing was provided by twenty-nine alopecia patients at one to four time points (pre-sensitization, 2, 6 and 24 weeks). The mostly female patient cohort included alopecia areata with under or over 50% scalp involvement, alopecia totalis and alopecia universalis. Libraries were combined into a pool for sequencing, and differences in TCR yield between samples came mainly from small differences in library volumes within the pool. Peripheral blood TCR repertoire changes were tracked in vivo in alopecia patients during primary and secondary sensitization to the hapten diphenylcyclopropenone (DPC). Results the study describes overall, beyond this receptor: Patch test score was positively correlated with the number of PT1 expanded TCRs, with significance at thresholds 8, 16 and 32 but not at 4. Repeated subsampling changed both the strength of the expansion versus patch-test correlation and the threshold at which the correlation became significant. No change with DPC sensitization was found in the number of TCRs above 1 in 1000 frequency, and no evidence of global repertoire structure alterations was found. Because all patients had alopecia, a presumed autoimmune disease, the immune response of the patients might differ from that of healthy individuals. Expanded TCRs formed significantly more large CDR3 similarity clusters than pre-sensitization or healthy control sets, consistent with antigen-driven responses.

Taken from the germline V gene, the CDR1 and CDR2 loops are SNHLY and FYNNEI. The CDR3 starts with the cysteine, ends with the phenylalanine, and has 15 residues. The read is trimmed to its CDR3 DNA, 45 bases read in frame from base 1. Germline trimming amounts to 7 bases on V and 4 bases on J, with 10 as the count of junction bases outside the gene matches. Library preparation employed RACE. The run used a NextSeq 500. During library preparation, unique molecular identifiers were attached to individual cDNA molecules so that TCRs could be counted in a quantitative, reproducible way. For every blood RNA sample, sequencing covered both the TCR alpha and TCR beta chains. Per the source publication's procedure: Samples had a median of about 90,000 TCRs, with a range from roughly 23,224 to 700,000. The Decombinator software suite was used to annotate the V, J and CDR3 of the TCR reads. Every sample was subsampled to the same number of TCRs (28,000) for the PS versus PT1 abundance plots. Expanded TCRs were defined as absent before sensitization and observed at least eight times at the 2-week time point. TCRdb reprocessing: public reads trimmed at Q25 with fastp, clones called with MiXCR, in-frame beta chains kept. CDR3 protein duplicates are merged, each entry listing the most common genes and DNA. What appears here as the V and J calls and clone size reflects TCRdb's work, not the paper's. The table for this sample lists over 300,000 distinct CDR3 sequences; around 5.5% of them were counted only once. Approximately 2.8% of the sample belongs to the ten largest clones.

This material consisted of whole blood, taken in connection with sensitization to the hapten diphenylcyclopropenone (DPC). This TCR derives from a woman between 50 and 59 years old with alopecia areata. Some clones in this sample may be carry-over from other donors' samples. Recombination connected TRBV2 to TRBJ2-1, with 7 bases in between that match TRBD2. The CDR3 region reads CASKERGSDYNEQFF. The DNA is TGTGCCAGCAAGGAGCGCGGGAGTGATTACAATGAGCAGTTCTTC.